The rows below give T cell receptor beta chains drawn from one sample of a study of blood T cells in healthy people across ages. TCRdb independently ran MiXCR on the 5' RACE reads; one entry per CDR3 protein. The table has 780,000 or so distinct CDR3 sequences, more than 55% seen once. Specimen: blood. The receptor set was obtained from a man in his forties in good health. CDR3s include the opening cysteine and the closing phenylalanine or tryptophan. A D gene is named only where the DNA matches it firmly. Clone size is stated in some rows and not others, as once, few, many or a class when expanded.

>TRBV10-3|TRBJ2-5|many|11|-
TGTGCCATCAGTGAGCAAGAGACCCAGTACTTC
CAISEQETQYF
>TRBV20-1|TRBJ2-3|-|14|TRBD2
TGCAGTGCCCCTAGGGTAGCGGGGGGCGATACGCAGTATTTT
CSAPRVAGGDTQYF
>TRBV28|TRBJ2-1|-|17|TRBD2
TGTGCCAGCAGTCCCCGGCCCGGGACTAGTGATTACAATGAGCAGTTCTTC
CASSPRPGTSDYNEQFF
>TRBV6-4|TRBJ2-5|-|13|-
TGCGCCAGCAGCATGACAGAAAGCAATGAGCAGTACTTC
CASSMTESNEQYF
>TRBV29-1|TRBJ1-2|-|14|-
TGCAGCGTTGTTGTATGGCAGAAATACTATGGCTACACCTTC
CSVVVWQKYYGYTF
>TRBV2|TRBJ2-3|-|19|-
TGTGCCAGCATACGTGCAGTGAGTGTGTCAGGTCCAAACACAGATACGCAGTATTTT
CASIRAVSVSGPNTDTQYF
>TRBV5-6|TRBJ2-7|-|15|TRBD1
TGTGCCAGCAGTCGTCTGGGGACAGCATCCTACGAGCAGTACTTC
CASSRLGTASYEQYF
>TRBV10-3|TRBJ2-1|few|16|-
TGTGCCATCAGTGAGTCGAAACCTCTGGCGACCAATGAGCAGTTCTTC
CAISESKPLATNEQFF
>TRBV28|TRBJ1-5|-|14|-
TGTGCCAGCACGAAAAAGGGCCACCATCAGCCCCAGCATTTT
CASTKKGHHQPQHF
>TRBV9|TRBJ2-5|-|16|TRBD2
TGTGCCAGCAGCGATTCTAGCGGGAGGCCCCAAGAGACCCAGTACTTC
CASSDSSGRPQETQYF
>TRBV5-1|TRBJ2-3|-|12|-
TGCGCCAGCAGCTTGAAGGTGGATACGCAGTATTTT
CASSLKVDTQYF
>TRBV18|TRBJ2-1|-|15|TRBD1
TGTGCCAGCTCAGCCCGGGACAGGGATCACAATGAGCAGTTCTTC
CASSARDRDHNEQFF
>TRBV2|TRBJ2-5|-|15|-
TGTGCCAGCAAGAAACTGCCGGGTTTTGAAGAGACCCAGTACTTC
CASKKLPGFEETQYF
>TRBV29-1|TRBJ1-2|-|13|-
TGCAGCGTTGTTGCTCCTATCGACGATGGCTACACCTTC
CSVVAPIDDGYTF
>TRBV5-5|TRBJ2-7|-|14|-
TGTGCCAGCAGCTTAACAATTGGGTCCTACGAGCAGTACTTC
CASSLTIGSYEQYF
>TRBV10-3|TRBJ2-7|-|15|-
TGTGCCATCAGCAACCCCGGGATAATAATCCACGAGCAGTACTTC
CAISNPGIIIHEQYF
>TRBV20-1|TRBJ2-5|-|13|-
TGCAGTGTCCCCATCTCGGGGGTGAATGAGCAGTACTTC
CSVPISGVNEQYF
>TRBV7-6|TRBJ2-5|-|15|TRBD2
TGTGCCAGCAGCTTAGACTCCGGGGGGCAAGAGACCCAGTACTTC
CASSLDSGGQETQYF
>TRBV7-2|TRBJ1-4|-|16|TRBD1
TGTGCCAGCAGCTTTGGCACAGGGGGCATGGGTGAAAAACTGTTTTTT
CASSFGTGGMGEKLFF
>TRBV7-2|TRBJ2-3|-|14|-
TGTGCCAGCAGCTTATTCCGGGCCGCGGATACGCAGTATTTT
CASSLFRAADTQYF
>TRBV6-5|TRBJ1-2|-|15|-
TGTGCCAGCAGTTACTCGAGGTCTGCTAACTATGGCTACACCTTC
CASSYSRSANYGYTF
>TRBV4-3|TRBJ1-1|-|14|-
TGCGCCAGCAGCCATGGACACCAGAACACTGAAGCTTTCTTT
CASSHGHQNTEAFF
>TRBV6-6|TRBJ1-4|-|14|TRBD1
TGTGCCAGCAGCCGGGGACAGGATGGAGAAAAACTGTTTTTT
CASSRGQDGEKLFF
>TRBV7-7|TRBJ2-5|-|15|-
TGTGCTAGCAGCTCTTTAACAGGGAACCAAGAGACCCAGTACTTC
CASSSLTGNQETQYF
>TRBV20-1|TRBJ1-2|-|12|TRBD1
TGCAGTGCTCACGGGACAGCGTATGGCTACACCTTC
CSAHGTAYGYTF
>TRBV4-2|TRBJ1-2|few|16|TRBD1
TGTGCCAGCAGCCAAGATTTGCAGGGGGAGTCTACTGGCTACACCTTC
CASSQDLQGESTGYTF
>TRBV4-1|TRBJ1-4|once|17|-
TGCGCCAGCAGCCAAGAAGGAGCGGGGGCTGTAAGAGAAAAACTGTTTTTT
CASSQEGAGAVREKLFF
>TRBV4-1|TRBJ2-1|-|16|TRBD2
TGCGCCAGCAGCCAATGGGGTAGCGGGGGAAACTGGGAGCAGTTCTTC
CASSQWGSGGNWEQFF
>TRBV5-1|TRBJ2-5|-|13|-
TGCGCCAGCAGTGCGGGGTACCAAGAGACCCAGTACTTC
CASSAGYQETQYF
>TRBV6-2/TRBV6-3|TRBJ2-1|-|13|TRBD1
TGTGCCAGCACGCTAGGACAGGGCAATGAGCAGTTCTTC
CASTLGQGNEQFF
>TRBV6-1|TRBJ2-5|-|14|-
TGTGCCAGCACAGCTGCCGGTGGGGCAGAGACCCAGTACTTC
CASTAAGGAETQYF
>TRBV4-2|TRBJ2-1|-|15|TRBD2
TGTGCCAGCAGCCAAGAAATAGCGGGAGGTGATGAGCAGTTCTTC
CASSQEIAGGDEQFF
>TRBV5-1|TRBJ1-2|-|15|-
TGCGCCAGCAGCCCGAGAGGTGCCCTGGGGGATGGATACACCTTC
CASSPRGALGDGYTF
>TRBV10-1|TRBJ2-5|once|13|-
TGCGCCAGCAAAAACAGCCTCCAAGAGACCCAGTACTTC
CASKNSLQETQYF
>TRBV6-1|TRBJ2-3|-|15|-
TGTGCCAGCATTGGGGTCAGGAGAAGATCAGATACGCAGTATTTT
CASIGVRRRSDTQYF
>TRBV20-1|TRBJ2-1|few|15|TRBD2
TGCAGTGCTAGATATTTGGGACTAGGATTTGGTGAGCAGTTCTTC
CSARYLGLGFGEQFF
>TRBV5-1|TRBJ2-2|-|14|-
TGCGCCAGCAGCTTTGGATCGAACACCGGGGAGCTGTTTTTT
CASSFGSNTGELFF
>TRBV12-3/TRBV12-4|TRBJ2-5|few|11|-
TGTGCCAGCAGTTTAGCGACTGAGCAGTACTTC
CASSLATEQYF
>TRBV12-3/TRBV12-4|TRBJ2-5|-|14|-
TGTGCCAGCCGCCTGGCGGCCAGCCAAGAGACCCAGTACTTC
CASRLAASQETQYF
>TRBV4-3|TRBJ1-5|few|16|-
TGCGCCAGCAGCCAAGATGTGTCGCCAGGTAATCAGCCCCAGCATTTT
CASSQDVSPGNQPQHF
>TRBV7-2|TRBJ2-3|-|17|TRBD2
TGTGCCAGCAGCAACGCCGTAGGGCGGGGGGTATCAGATACGCAGTATTTT
CASSNAVGRGVSDTQYF